This is a list of T cell receptor beta chains from one sample in a study of cytomegalovirus exposure and HLA in healthy donors. Libraries were prepared by immunoSEQ multiplex PCR; TCRdb keeps only in-frame clonotypes and omits some of them. The sample holds some 200,000 clones, around nine tenths seen once. Sequenced sample: PBMCs. The source is a man aged 30 to 45 in good health and CMV-seropositive. The CDR3 runs from the conserved cysteine through the conserved F or W. Each record gives: J gene, D gene, clone size, V gene, CDR3 protein, CDR3 DNA. D genes are given only for firm matches. Not all rows give a size; the values are once, few, many and, for expanded clones, a class.

j_call: TRBJ2-7; d_call: TRBD1; clone_size: -; v_call: TRBV6-4; cdr3_aa: CASSDSGTERYEQYF; cdr3_nt: TGTGCCAGCAGTGACTCTGGGACAGAGCGATACGAGCAGTACTTC
j_call: TRBJ2-5; d_call: TRBD2; clone_size: -; v_call: TRBV11-3; cdr3_aa: CASSLGLAGGSPETQYF; cdr3_nt: TGTGCCAGCAGCTTAGGGCTAGCGGGAGGATCGCCGGAGACCCAGTACTTC
j_call: TRBJ2-7; d_call: -; clone_size: -; v_call: TRBV19; cdr3_aa: CASSIFEGTYEQYF; cdr3_nt: TGTGCCAGTAGTATCTTCGAGGGGACCTACGAGCAGTACTTC
j_call: TRBJ2-7; d_call: -; clone_size: -; v_call: TRBV27; cdr3_aa: CASSWKSSYEQYF; cdr3_nt: TGTGCCAGCAGTTGGAAGAGCTCCTACGAGCAGTACTTC
j_call: TRBJ1-3; d_call: -; clone_size: once; v_call: TRBV5-4; cdr3_aa: CASSLAGNTIYF; cdr3_nt: TGTGCCAGCAGCTTGGCTGGAAACACCATATATTTT
j_call: TRBJ1-1; d_call: -; clone_size: many; v_call: TRBV4-1; cdr3_aa: CASSQGLGNTEAFF; cdr3_nt: TGCGCCAGCAGCCAAGGGTTAGGGAACACTGAAGCTTTCTTT
j_call: TRBJ1-1; d_call: -; clone_size: -; v_call: TRBV19; cdr3_aa: CASSPRRNTEAFF; cdr3_nt: TGTGCCAGTAGCCCCCGACGGAACACTGAAGCTTTCTTT
j_call: TRBJ2-5; d_call: -; clone_size: -; v_call: TRBV5-1; cdr3_aa: CASSLEPLHETQYF; cdr3_nt: TGCGCCAGCAGCTTGGAACCCCTGCACGAGACCCAGTACTTC
j_call: TRBJ2-1; d_call: -; clone_size: -; v_call: TRBV5-5; cdr3_aa: CASGLTSRWIDEQFF; cdr3_nt: TGTGCCAGCGGGCTCACTTCGAGGTGGATCGATGAGCAGTTCTTC
j_call: TRBJ2-6; d_call: -; clone_size: -; v_call: TRBV9; cdr3_aa: CASSVVGRGTSGANVLTF; cdr3_nt: TGTGCCAGCAGCGTAGTCGGCAGGGGCACCTCTGGGGCCAACGTCCTGACTTTC
j_call: TRBJ2-1; d_call: -; clone_size: -; v_call: TRBV28; cdr3_aa: CASSHEMGGLYNEQFF; cdr3_nt: TGTGCCAGCAGCCACGAAATGGGGGGCCTCTACAATGAGCAGTTCTTC
j_call: TRBJ1-5; d_call: -; clone_size: few; v_call: TRBV7-9; cdr3_aa: CASSLDLSPQHF; cdr3_nt: TGTGCCAGCAGCTTAGACCTCTCGCCCCAGCATTTT
j_call: TRBJ2-2; d_call: -; clone_size: -; v_call: TRBV9; cdr3_aa: CASSGALSGELFF; cdr3_nt: TGTGCCAGCAGCGGTGCCCTGTCTGGGGAGCTGTTTTTT
j_call: TRBJ2-2; d_call: TRBD1; clone_size: -; v_call: TRBV5-1; cdr3_aa: CASSLWTGNTGELFF; cdr3_nt: TGCGCCAGCAGCCTGTGGACAGGGAACACCGGGGAGCTGTTTTTT
j_call: TRBJ1-5; d_call: -; clone_size: -; v_call: TRBV9; cdr3_aa: CASSATGMGPQHF; cdr3_nt: TGTGCCAGCAGCGCAACAGGGATGGGGCCCCAGCATTTT
j_call: TRBJ2-5; d_call: -; clone_size: -; v_call: TRBV19; cdr3_aa: CASSKEQETQYF; cdr3_nt: TGTGCCAGTAGTAAGGAGCAAGAGACCCAGTACTTC
j_call: TRBJ1-2; d_call: -; clone_size: -; v_call: TRBV5-1; cdr3_aa: CASSLNRDTGVNYGYTF; cdr3_nt: TGCGCCAGCAGCTTGAACCGGGATACCGGGGTTAACTATGGCTACACCTTC
j_call: TRBJ2-5; d_call: -; clone_size: -; v_call: TRBV29-1; cdr3_aa: CSVGLQETQYF; cdr3_nt: TGCAGCGTCGGGCTCCAAGAGACCCAGTACTTC
j_call: TRBJ1-1; d_call: -; clone_size: once; v_call: TRBV6-5; cdr3_aa: CASSSTPTEAFF; cdr3_nt: TGTGCCAGCAGCTCCACCCCCACTGAAGCTTTCTTT
j_call: TRBJ1-1; d_call: -; clone_size: -; v_call: TRBV6-5; cdr3_aa: CASHGWSSMNTEAFF; cdr3_nt: TGTGCCAGCCATGGGTGGTCGTCAATGAACACTGAAGCTTTCTTT
j_call: TRBJ1-1; d_call: -; clone_size: -; v_call: TRBV6-5; cdr3_aa: CASSYSGGEAFF; cdr3_nt: TGTGCCAGCAGTTACTCGGGGGGGGAAGCTTTCTTT
j_call: TRBJ2-1; d_call: TRBD2; clone_size: -; v_call: TRBV11-1; cdr3_aa: CASSPRLAGHNEQFF; cdr3_nt: TGTGCCAGCAGCCCCCGACTAGCGGGGCACAATGAGCAGTTCTTC
j_call: TRBJ1-6; d_call: -; clone_size: -; v_call: TRBV11-3; cdr3_aa: CASSKGADSPLHF; cdr3_nt: TGTGCCAGCAGCAAAGGGGCAGATTCACCCCTCCACTTT
j_call: TRBJ1-2; d_call: TRBD1; clone_size: once; v_call: TRBV5-6; cdr3_aa: CASSLAQQGYGYTF; cdr3_nt: TGTGCCAGCAGCTTGGCCCAACAGGGGTATGGCTACACCTTC
j_call: TRBJ1-5; d_call: -; clone_size: few; v_call: TRBV10-3; cdr3_aa: CAIRAGAQYSNQPQHF; cdr3_nt: TGTGCCATCAGGGCAGGGGCCCAGTATAGCAATCAGCCCCAGCATTTT
j_call: TRBJ2-7; d_call: -; clone_size: -; v_call: TRBV20-1; cdr3_aa: CSARGAYEQYF; cdr3_nt: TGCAGTGCTAGGGGCGCCTACGAGCAGTACTTC
j_call: TRBJ2-5; d_call: TRBD2; clone_size: -; v_call: TRBV5-1; cdr3_aa: CASSLAYTSDQETQYF; cdr3_nt: TGCGCCAGCAGCTTGGCCTATACTAGCGACCAAGAGACCCAGTACTTC
j_call: TRBJ2-7; d_call: TRBD2; clone_size: -; v_call: TRBV29-1; cdr3_aa: CSVGGRGYEQYF; cdr3_nt: TGCAGCGTTGGAGGGAGGGGCTACGAGCAGTACTTC
j_call: TRBJ2-7; d_call: -; clone_size: -; v_call: TRBV28; cdr3_aa: CASSLSESYEQYF; cdr3_nt: TGTGCCAGCAGTTTATCGGAGAGCTACGAGCAGTACTTC
j_call: TRBJ2-7; d_call: -; clone_size: once; v_call: TRBV7-8; cdr3_aa: CASSPSAIGYEQYF; cdr3_nt: TGTGCCAGCAGCCCCTCAGCCATTGGCTACGAGCAGTACTTC
j_call: TRBJ2-7; d_call: -; clone_size: -; v_call: TRBV15; cdr3_aa: CATSRLAAANEQYF; cdr3_nt: TGTGCCACCAGCAGATTAGCGGCGGCTAACGAGCAGTACTTC
j_call: TRBJ2-5; d_call: -; clone_size: -; v_call: TRBV27; cdr3_aa: CASRVGETQYF; cdr3_nt: TGTGCCAGCAGAGTAGGGGAGACCCAGTACTTC
j_call: TRBJ2-5; d_call: TRBD2; clone_size: -; v_call: TRBV6-5; cdr3_aa: CASNSAAGAGETQYF; cdr3_nt: TGTGCCAGCAACTCCGCAGCGGGGGCGGGGGAGACCCAGTACTTC
j_call: TRBJ2-4; d_call: TRBD2; clone_size: -; v_call: TRBV2; cdr3_aa: CASSVSSGGLAKNIQYF; cdr3_nt: TGTGCCAGCAGTGTATCTAGCGGGGGGTTAGCCAAAAACATTCAGTACTTC
j_call: TRBJ1-1; d_call: -; clone_size: -; v_call: TRBV30; cdr3_aa: CAWSLTGNTEAFF; cdr3_nt: TGTGCCTGGAGTTTGACAGGGAACACTGAAGCTTTCTTT
j_call: TRBJ2-7; d_call: -; clone_size: -; v_call: TRBV4-1; cdr3_aa: CASSHAPGSPYEQYF; cdr3_nt: TGCGCCAGCAGCCATGCCCCGGGATCTCCCTACGAGCAGTACTTC
j_call: TRBJ1-6; d_call: TRBD1; clone_size: -; v_call: TRBV2; cdr3_aa: CASSGSEGQAISPLHF; cdr3_nt: TGTGCCAGCAGTGGGAGTGAGGGACAGGCCATTTCACCCCTCCACTTT
j_call: TRBJ2-6; d_call: -; clone_size: -; v_call: TRBV2; cdr3_aa: CASNWDSGANVLTF; cdr3_nt: TGTGCCAGCAACTGGGACTCTGGGGCCAACGTCCTGACTTTC
j_call: TRBJ2-7; d_call: -; clone_size: -; v_call: TRBV27; cdr3_aa: CASSSGTASVYEQYF; cdr3_nt: TGTGCCAGCAGTTCTGGGACGGCCAGCGTCTACGAGCAGTACTTC